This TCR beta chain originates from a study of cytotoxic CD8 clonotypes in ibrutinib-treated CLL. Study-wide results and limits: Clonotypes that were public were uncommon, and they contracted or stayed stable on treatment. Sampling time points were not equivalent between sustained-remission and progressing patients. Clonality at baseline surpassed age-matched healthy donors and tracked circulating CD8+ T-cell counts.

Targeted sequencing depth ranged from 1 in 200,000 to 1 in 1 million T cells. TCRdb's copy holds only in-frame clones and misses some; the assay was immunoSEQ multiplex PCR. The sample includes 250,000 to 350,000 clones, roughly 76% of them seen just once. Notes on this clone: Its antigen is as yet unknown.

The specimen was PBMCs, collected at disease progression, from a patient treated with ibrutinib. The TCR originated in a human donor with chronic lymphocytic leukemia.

The CDR3 coding sequence is TGTGCCAGCAATAGGTTCGTTTATAATTCACCCCTCCACTTT. Residues: CASNRFVYNSPLHF. The J gene is TRBJ1-6, the V gene TRBV2; D gene unclear. In germline, CDR1 is SNHLY, CDR2 FYNNEI. The V gene lost 7 bases and the J gene lost 4 bases, with 11 bases spanning the gap. This CDR3 is built from 14 residues. The variable domain in full, completed from reference TRBV2 and TRBJ1-6, reads EPEVTQTPSHQVTQMGQEVILRCVPISNHLYFYWYRQILGQKVEFLVSFYNNEISEKSEIFDDQFSVERPDGSNFTLKIRSTKLEDSAMYFCASNRFVYNSPLHFGNGTRLTVT.